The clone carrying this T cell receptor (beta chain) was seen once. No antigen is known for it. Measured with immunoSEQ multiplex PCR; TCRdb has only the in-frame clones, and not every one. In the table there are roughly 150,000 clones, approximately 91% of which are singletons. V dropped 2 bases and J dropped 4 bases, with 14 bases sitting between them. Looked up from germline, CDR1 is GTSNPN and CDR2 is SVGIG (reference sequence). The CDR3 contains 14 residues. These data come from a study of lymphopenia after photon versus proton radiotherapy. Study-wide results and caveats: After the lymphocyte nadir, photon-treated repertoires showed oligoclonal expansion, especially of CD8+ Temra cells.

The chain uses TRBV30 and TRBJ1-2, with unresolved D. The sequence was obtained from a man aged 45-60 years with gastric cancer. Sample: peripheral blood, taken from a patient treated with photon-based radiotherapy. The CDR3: CAWSRTGNGYGYTF. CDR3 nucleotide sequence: TGTGCCTGGAGTAGGACGGGAAACGGCTATGGCTACACCTTC. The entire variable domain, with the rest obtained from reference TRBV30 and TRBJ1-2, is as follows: SQTIHQWPATLVQPVGSPLSLECTVEGTSNPNLYWYRQAAGRGLQLLFYSVGIGQISSEVPQNLSASRPQDRQFILSSKKLLLSDSGFYLCAWSRTGNGYGYTFGSGTRLTVV.